These 30 T cell receptor beta chains share one sample of origin, sequenced in a study of T cells in Graves' hyperthyroidism and ophthalmopathy. It was RNA transcripts that yielded the amplified TCR beta CDR3 regions. Primed by the HTBI set, a first-round RT-PCR was run on the TCR CDR3. Via MiXCR, TCRdb re-called the multiplex PCR reads, giving one row per CDR3 protein. The sample consists of approximately 360,000 distinct CDR3 sequences, around 16% of them appearing once. The sample consisted of blood. The source is a woman between 18 and 29 years old with Graves' hyperthyroidism that later progressed to Graves' ophthalmopathy.

The chain links TRBV19 to TRBJ2-5, with D perhaps matching TRBD1 (6 bases). With 10 bases removed from V and 0 bases from J, the gap between germline ends came to 15 bases. The CDR3 contains 14 residues. The germline V gene encodes CDR1 LNHDA and CDR2 SQIVND (reference sequence). The CDR3 nucleotides read TGTGCCACCCAACCAGGACAGAACCAAGAGACCCAGTACTTC. Translated, it gives CATQPGQNQETQYF.

This clonotype was detected only a few times. This chain joins TRBV4-3 and TRBJ1-2, with D tentatively TRBD1 (6 bases). This CDR3 is 14 amino acids long. Germline CDR1 is LGHNA and CDR2 is YSLEER. V dropped 4 bases and J dropped 6 bases, with 15 bases sitting between them. The CDR3 spells CASSPAGGPHGYTF. Here the CDR3 DNA reads TGCGCCAGCAGCCCCGCCGGGGGCCCTCATGGCTACACCTTC.

In this sample, this clonotype turned up many times. The rearrangement uses TRBV5-1 and TRBJ2-1; 12 positions match TRBD2. The germline V gene encodes CDR1 SGHRS and CDR2 YFSETQ. V was pared by 0 bases and J by 4 bases, with 5 bases of the junction left unmatched. This CDR3 spans 17 amino acids. CDR3 DNA sequence: TGCGCCAGCAGCTTGGTGCCTAGCGGGAGGGGATACAATGAGCAGTTCTTC. Protein sequence: CASSLVPSGRGYNEQFF.

In this sample, this clonotype turned up many times. The V gene is TRBV29-1, the J gene TRBJ2-2; 8 bases line up with TRBD2. With 7 bases clipped from V and 7 bases from J, the junction kept 8 bases outside the gene matches. The CDR3 sequence is 13 residues long. From germline, CDR1 is SQVTM and CDR2 ANQGSEA. The CDR3 DNA reads TGCAGCGGAAGTCGGGAGGGTATCGGGGAGCTGTTTTTT. This translates into CSGSREGIGELFF.

This clonotype was counted ten times or more. This chain uses TRBV3-1 with TRBJ2-3; unclear D gene. V was shortened by 6 bases and J by 4 bases, with 5 bases between the two germline ends. In germline, CDR1 is LGHDT, CDR2 YNNKEL (reference sequence). This CDR3 contains 11 residues. The DNA of the CDR3 is TGTGCCAGCAGTGCCCCAGATACGCAGTATTTT. Residues: CASSAPDTQYF.

This clonotype was detected many times. V usage is TRBV12-3 or TRBV12-4 and J usage is TRBJ2-1, with 8 bases identical to TRBD1. The CDR3 covers 15 residues. V lost 2 bases, J lost 6 bases, and 6 bases stayed unmatched. For the CDR3, the DNA is TGTGCCAGCAGTTTACAGGGGGCCGGGGGCAATGAGCAGTTCTTC. This sequence encodes CASSLQGAGGNEQFF.

This clonotype has a count of ten or more. This sequence joins TRBV6-1 and TRBJ2-5; D might be TRBD2 (5 bases). This CDR3 comprises 17 residues. Trimming stripped 2 bases from V and 7 bases from J, with 23 bases between. Germline loops: CDR1 MNHNS, CDR2 SASEGT. In DNA form, the CDR3 reads TGTGCCAGCAGTGAAATCGGGGTGTCCTTCGGTAGGAGGACCCAGTACTTC. Protein sequence: CASSEIGVSFGRRTQYF.

This clonotype has a count of ten or more. The chain carries TRBV27 and TRBJ1-2; weak D call: TRBD1 (5 bases). The CDR3 is 13 amino acids. CDR1 is MNHEY, CDR2 SMNVEV, per germline (reference sequence). The V gene lost 7 bases and the J gene lost 8 bases, with 17 bases spanning the gap. The CDR3 sequence is CASTPGTPWGYTF. The CDR3 coding sequence is TGTGCCAGCACCCCGGGGACGCCCTGGGGCTACACCTTC.

This chain joins TRBV12-5 and TRBJ2-5; D is uncertain. Per germline, CDR1 LGHNT and CDR2 FRNRAP. Trimming stripped 6 bases from V and 5 bases from J, with 10 bases between. The CDR3 loop spans 12 amino acids. The CDR3 loop reads CASGTKLETQYF. The CDR3, as DNA: TGTGCTAGTGGAACTAAGCTGGAGACCCAGTACTTC.

A few counts support this clonotype. The rearrangement links TRBV7-9 to TRBJ2-1, with 9 bases that match TRBD2. Germline lookup yields CDR1 SEHNR and CDR2 FQNEAQ (reference sequence). The V and J ends lost 8 bases and 12 bases, in that order; junction bases with no gene match: 14. The CDR3 totals 14 residues. CDR3 amino acids: CASFGSGRSTGQFF. CDR3 in DNA: TGTGCCAGCTTCGGAAGCGGGAGGTCCACGGGGCAGTTCTTC.

This clonotype came up many times. The genes are TRBV7-3 and TRBJ2-2; D is unresolved. Germline assignment: CDR1 SGHTA and CDR2 FQGTGA. V shed 5 bases and J shed 7 bases, with 29 bases lying between them. The CDR3 spans 19 residues. CDR3 in amino acids: CASSTQSPPLLGPSGELFF. Here the CDR3 DNA reads TGTGCCAGCAGCACCCAATCCCCCCCATTATTAGGTCCCAGCGGGGAGCTGTTTTTT.

At least ten counts were recorded for this clonotype. This chain joins TRBV2 and TRBJ2-1; D gene uncertain. Germline CDR1 SNHLY, CDR2 FYNNEI. V lost 7 bases and J 0 bases, leaving 10 bases between the germline ends. The CDR3 is made up of 14 amino acids. The CDR3 DNA is TGTGCCAGCACCCCTTTGATCTCCTACAATGAGCAGTTCTTC. The encoded protein is CASTPLISYNEQFF.

The sample holds a few counts of this clonotype. This rearrangement joins TRBV7-9 to TRBJ1-4, with no clear D. This CDR3 has 15 amino acids. With 3 bases removed from V and 4 bases from J, the gap between germline ends came to 12 bases. CDR1 and CDR2 (germline): SEHNR, FQNEAQ (reference sequence). The chain's CDR3 is CASSFGNRDNEKLFF. The CDR3 DNA reads TGTGCCAGCAGCTTTGGGAACAGAGATAATGAAAAACTGTTTTTT.

This clonotype has ten or more counts. CDR3: CASSRLVTGDTDTQYF. The DNA for the CDR3 is TGCGCCAGCAGCAGACTCGTGACAGGAGACACAGATACGCAGTATTTT. The chain uses TRBV5-1 and TRBJ2-3; TRBD1 might be the D (6 bases). Trimming stripped 4 bases from V and 2 bases from J, with 17 bases between. Germline CDR1 and CDR2: SGHRS and YFSETQ. This CDR3 has 16 residues.

This clonotype was detected many times. The gene calls are TRBV20-1 and TRBJ2-3; 9 nucleotides align to TRBD2. Germline values: CDR1 DFQATT, CDR2 SNEGSKA (reference sequence). V lost 3 bases, J lost 2 bases, and 12 bases stayed unmatched. The CDR3 has 17 residues. For the CDR3, the DNA is TGCAGTGCTAGCGGCATCGTACTAGCGGGCGACACAGATACGCAGTATTTT. Amino acids: CSASGIVLAGDTDTQYF.

Many counts were recorded for this clonotype. CDR3: CASSLNHRGLISNEQFF. Here the CDR3 DNA reads TGTGCCAGCAGTCTGAACCACAGGGGGCTAATTTCGAATGAGCAGTTCTTC. The chain recombines TRBV12-3 or TRBV12-4 with TRBJ2-1, with TRBD1 matching 9 bases. Trimming took 5 bases from V and 7 from J; bases not matched to a gene: 15. This CDR3 has 17 amino acids.

Only a few counts were recorded for this clonotype. This chain links TRBV6-2 or TRBV6-3 with TRBJ2-1; D may correspond to TRBD1 or TRBD2 (5 bases each). From germline, CDR1 is MNHEY and CDR2 SVGEGT. The CDR3 has 14 residues. Trimming took off 7 bases at V and 4 bases at J, with 14 bases between the two ends. CDR3 in DNA: TGTGCCAGCACCCTAAGGGGAGAGTACAATGAGCAGTTCTTC. Its translation is CASTLRGEYNEQFF.

In its sample, this clonotype was seen many times. The chain links TRBV11-2 to TRBJ2-7; D remains unclear. The CDR3 loop spans 13 amino acids. V gave up 6 bases and J gave up 6 bases, with 15 bases separating them. The germline V gene encodes CDR1 SGHAT and CDR2 FQNNGV. CDR3 amino acids: CASRQNPGFEQYF. The DNA for the CDR3 is TGTGCCAGCAGGCAGAATCCCGGTTTCGAGCAGTACTTC. Full variable domain (remainder filled in from reference TRBV11-2 and TRBJ2-7): EAGVAQSPRYKIIEKRQSVAFWCNPISGHATLYWYQQILGQGPKLLIQFQNNGVVDDSQLPKDRFSAERLKGVDSTLKIQPAKLEDSAVYLCASRQNPGFEQYFGPGTRLTVT.

CDR3 amino acids: CASSSGQGAIGELFF. The DNA for the CDR3 is TGCGCCAGCAGCTCAGGACAGGGGGCAATCGGGGAGCTGTTTTTT. The V call is TRBV5-1, the J call TRBJ2-2; 11 nucleotides agree with TRBD1. CDR1 and CDR2 (germline): SGHRS, YFSETQ. Germline trimming cut 3 bases from V and 7 bases from J; bases unmatched to any gene: 5. This CDR3 is 15 amino acids long.

This clonotype was picked up many times. The gene calls are TRBV11-2 and TRBJ2-5; TRBD2 matches 13 bases. Per the germline V gene, CDR1 is SGHAT and CDR2 is FQNNGV. Trimming cost V 1 base and J 4 bases; bases outside gene matches: 0. The CDR3 runs to 15 residues. In nucleotides, the CDR3 is TGTGCCAGCAGCTTAGGGACTAGCGGGAGAGAGACCCAGTACTTC. Translation: CASSLGTSGRETQYF.

The chain uses TRBV15 and TRBJ1-2; possibly TRBD1 for D (6 bases). The CDR3 extends over 13 amino acids. Germline V lookup: CDR1 LNHNV, CDR2 YYDKDF (reference sequence). Trimming took off 3 bases at V and 7 bases at J, with 12 bases between the two ends. This chain's CDR3 is CATSSGGRSGYTF. The CDR3 DNA sequence: TGTGCCACCAGCAGCGGGGGGCGGAGTGGCTACACCTTC.

This clonotype has at least ten counts. The chain couples TRBV13 to TRBJ2-7, with 8 bases fitting TRBD2. J was trimmed by 2 bases and V by 3 bases; bases with no gene match: 6. CDR1 PRHDT and CDR2 FYEKMQ come from the germline V gene (reference sequence). CDR3 size: 15 residues. In DNA form, the CDR3 reads TGTGCCAGCAGCTTGAGTGGGACTAGGACCTACGAGCAGTACTTC. Its protein is CASSLSGTRTYEQYF.

This clonotype was found many times. V is TRBV7-9 and J is TRBJ2-2; 8 bases fit TRBD1. The germline V gene has CDR1 SEHNR and CDR2 FQNEAQ (reference sequence). J gave up 4 bases and V 5 bases, and 6 bases lay outside the gene matches. This CDR3 contains 15 residues. CDR3 coding DNA: TGTGCCAGCAGCCCCATCACAGGGGGCACCGGGGAGCTGTTTTTT. This translates into CASSPITGGTGELFF.

This clonotype was seen at least ten times. V is TRBV30 and J is TRBJ1-1; D not resolved. This CDR3 has 13 amino acids. V shed 0 bases and J shed 4 bases, with 9 bases lying between them. Per the germline V gene, CDR1 is GTSNPN and CDR2 is SVGIG (reference sequence). The CDR3 region is CAWSVFGFTEAFF. The CDR3 coding sequence is TGTGCCTGGAGTGTATTTGGGTTCACTGAAGCTTTCTTT.

This clonotype has a count of ten or more. The chain couples TRBV18 to TRBJ1-3; D is undetermined. The CDR3 loop spans 16 amino acids. Germline loops: CDR1 KGHSH, CDR2 LQKENI. Trimming took off 3 bases at V and 0 bases at J, with 12 bases between the two ends. The CDR3 coding sequence is TGTGCCAGCTCACCGAGCGGCGGCATCTCTGGAAACACCATATATTTT. As protein: CASSPSGGISGNTIYF.

In its sample, this clonotype was seen many times. The V and J genes are TRBV18 and TRBJ1-5, with D possibly TRBD1 on 6 matching bases. This CDR3 spans 14 amino acids. Germline values: CDR1 KGHSH, CDR2 LQKENI. Trimming took 5 bases from V and 0 from J, leaving 8 bases between them. In nucleotides, the CDR3 is TGTGCCAGCTCATCGACAGGTAGCAATCAGCCCCAGCATTTT. Translating gives CASSSTGSNQPQHF.

This clonotype was counted ten times or more. The V gene is TRBV18, the J gene TRBJ1-4; D unresolved. This CDR3 comprises 15 residues. The germline V gene has CDR1 KGHSH and CDR2 LQKENI. V was pared by 4 bases and J by 4 bases, with 13 bases between. CDR3 nucleotide sequence: TGTGCCAGCTCACGAGGGCGGACCATTAATGAAAAACTGTTTTTT. This translates into CASSRGRTINEKLFF.

The chain couples TRBV4-1 to TRBJ2-3; D is unresolved. V dropped 4 bases and J dropped 2 bases, with 16 bases sitting between them. This CDR3 is built from 16 residues. Germline V gene sequence: CDR1 MGHRA, CDR2 YSYEKL. CDR3 coding DNA: TGCGCCAGCAGCCCACCGGGTCCTTATCTCACAGATACGCAGTATTTT. It encodes CASSPPGPYLTDTQYF.

This clonotype was counted many times. The CDR3 DNA reads TGCAGTGCTAACCCTAATTTGAACACTGAAGCTTTCTTT. This codes for CSANPNLNTEAFF. V gene TRBV20-1 combines with J gene TRBJ1-1; D is unresolved. The V and J ends lost 4 bases and 0 bases respectively, with 9 bases between them. The CDR3 totals 13 residues. Germline V gene data show CDR1 as DFQATT and CDR2 as SNEGSKA (reference sequence).

This clonotype was found many times. The chain is built from TRBV6-2 or TRBV6-3 and TRBJ2-3, with TRBD2 identical over 10 bases. V lost 7 bases, J lost 2 bases, and 12 bases stayed unmatched. The CDR3 consists of 17 residues. CDR1 and CDR2 (germline): MNHEY, SVGEGT. The CDR3 region is CASTNVHGLAATDTQYF. The CDR3 DNA is TGTGCCAGCACGAATGTCCACGGACTAGCGGCCACAGATACGCAGTATTTT.